A single sample is the source of the 23 T cell receptor beta chains below, sequenced in a study of response to subunit inactivated influenza vaccine. One entry per CDR3 protein results from TCRdb running MiXCR on the RT-PCR reads. The table has approximately 570,000 distinct CDR3 sequences, approximately 7.7% seen once. Here the sequenced sample was PBMCs from blood, taken around 25 months after vaccination. These receptors were taken from a man between 50 and 69 years old who received an inactivated influenza vaccine.

Comments on this clonotype: A much larger clone lies a single base off, so this may be a read error. This chain connects TRBV24-1 to TRBJ2-1; possibly TRBD1 for D (5 bases). The CDR3 totals 14 residues. Germline CDR1 KGHDR, CDR2 SFDVKD. Deletions cut 12 bases from V and 5 bases from J, with 19 bases between. CDR3 loop: CAAGLGARHNEQFF. In DNA, the CDR3 is TGTGCCGCCGGGTTAGGGGCCCGGCACAATGAGCAGTTCTTC.

There are many counts of this clonotype. The chain has TRBV5-1 and TRBJ2-3; 7 nucleotides line up with TRBD1. V dropped 0 bases and J dropped 1; count of bases not matched to a gene: 2. The CDR3 sequence is 15 residues long. Germline values: CDR1 SGHRS, CDR2 YFSETQ. The CDR3 sequence is CASSLDGTGTDTQYF. The CDR3 DNA reads as TGCGCCAGCAGCTTGGATGGGACAGGCACAGATACGCAGTATTTT.

This clonotype was seen a handful of times. This rearrangement joins TRBV5-1 to TRBJ1-2; 7 bases map to TRBD1. CDR1 is SGHRS, CDR2 YFSETQ, per germline. V dropped 4 bases and J dropped 8; count of bases not matched to a gene: 8. The CDR3 totals 13 residues. CDR3 amino acids: CASSRTGDDGYTF. For the CDR3, the DNA is TGCGCCAGCAGCCGCACAGGGGACGACGGCTACACCTTC.

The gene calls are TRBV20-1 and TRBJ2-1; TRBD2 aligns across 7 bases. This CDR3 has 15 residues. Germline assignment: CDR1 DFQATT and CDR2 SNEGSKA (reference sequence). CDR3 nucleotides: TGCAGCGGCGGGAGTAGCTCGAGCTCCTACAATGAGCAGTTCTTC. This sequence encodes CSGGSSSSSYNEQFF.

This clonotype has ten or more counts. The V and J genes are TRBV9 and TRBJ1-1; the match to TRBD1 covers 9 bases. The trim removed 2 bases at V and 3 bases at J, leaving 5 bases unmatched. This CDR3 has 15 residues. Germline-derived CDR1 and CDR2 are SGDLS and YYNGEE. The CDR3 sequence is CASSVEGQGYTEAFF. CDR3 nucleotide sequence: TGTGCCAGCAGCGTTGAGGGACAGGGCTACACTGAAGCTTTCTTT.

This clonotype was counted a few times. The rearrangement uses TRBV7-3 and TRBJ2-2; no clear D. The germline CDR1 and CDR2 sequences are SGHTA and FQGTGA. CDR3 size: 13 residues. Trimming left V 4 bases short and J 4 bases short, with 7 bases between. CDR3 region: CASSSPGTGELFF. As DNA, the CDR3 is TGTGCCAGCAGCTCCCCGGGCACCGGGGAGCTGTTTTTT. The full variable domain, its missing parts supplied by reference TRBV7-3 and TRBJ2-2, is GAGVSQTPSNKVTEKGKYVELRCDPISGHTALYWYRQSLGQGPEFLIYFQGTGAADDSGLPNDRFFAVRPEGSVSTLKIQRTERGDSAVYLCASSSPGTGELFFGEGSRLTVL.

The V gene is TRBV10-3, the J gene TRBJ2-1; 13 nucleotides agree with TRBD2. The germline V gene encodes CDR1 ENHRY and CDR2 SYGVKD. CDR3 length: 17 amino acids. V was pared by 2 bases and J by 8 bases, with 9 bases of the junction left unmatched. CDR3 nucleotide sequence: TGTGCCATCAGTGAGGGACTAGCGGGAGCGTTTGTCGATGAGCAGTTCTTC. It encodes CAISEGLAGAFVDEQFF.

This clonotype has a count of ten or more. This chain uses TRBV2 with TRBJ2-7; maybe TRBD2 (6 bases). Germline V lookup: CDR1 SNHLY, CDR2 FYNNEI. This CDR3 contains 11 residues. The CDR3 region is CALRGTKQQYF. The CDR3, as DNA: TGTGCGCTGCGGGGTACAAAACAACAGTACTTC.

This clonotype was seen many times. The chain joins TRBV28 to TRBJ2-3, with 11 nucleotides matching TRBD2. CDR3 length: 15 residues. The V and J ends lost 7 bases and 3 bases, in that order; junction bases with no gene match: 6. Germline V gene sequence: CDR1 MDHEN, CDR2 SYDVKM. This CDR3 is CASTLAGGQTDTQYF. CDR3 DNA: TGTGCCAGCACGTTAGCGGGGGGGCAGACAGATACGCAGTATTTT.

This clonotype has more than one count but fewer than ten. This chain connects TRBV5-1 to TRBJ2-3; 9 bases map to TRBD2. The CDR3 totals 17 residues. Germline V gene data show CDR1 as SGHRS and CDR2 as YFSETQ. Germline trimming cut 3 bases from V and 4 bases from J; bases unmatched to any gene: 12. CDR3 sequence reads: CASSSTLAGFGADTQYF. DNA for the CDR3: TGCGCCAGCAGCTCGACCCTAGCGGGATTCGGTGCAGATACGCAGTATTTT.

With regard to this clonotype: A read error may produce the germline difference seen at one junction end. V is TRBV20-1 and J is TRBJ1-3, with 7 bases aligning to TRBD1. The CDR3 is 14 amino acids. Germline V gene data show CDR1 as DFQATT and CDR2 as SNEGSKA (reference sequence). CDR3 sequence: CSARGDRDGDTIYF. In DNA form, the CDR3 reads TGCAGTGCTAGGGGCGACAGGGATGGAGACACCATATATTTT.

The genes are TRBV6-2 or TRBV6-3 and TRBJ2-2; D possibly corresponds to TRBD1 (5 bases). This CDR3 is 13 amino acids long. Trimming removed 11 bases at V and 4 bases at J, with 14 bases between. The germline gives CDR1 MNHEY, CDR2 SVGEGT. The CDR3 DNA reads TGTGCCCTCTCAGGGATAGGCACCGGGGAGCTGTTTTTT. Its translation is CALSGIGTGELFF.

This clonotype was counted many times. The genes are TRBV3-1 and TRBJ2-1; TRBD2 is a possible D gene (6 bases). Trimming removed 5 bases from V and 4 bases from J, with 18 bases in between. From germline, CDR1 is LGHDT and CDR2 YNNKEL (reference sequence). This CDR3 contains 16 residues. CDR3 region: CASSYKPGGHYNEQFF. The CDR3 coding sequence is TGTGCCAGCAGCTATAAGCCCGGGGGTCATTACAATGAGCAGTTCTTC.

This clonotype appeared many times. The chain employs TRBV12-3 or TRBV12-4 and TRBJ2-7; D is possibly TRBD2 (5 bases). The CDR3 is made up of 12 amino acids. V was cut by 3 bases and J by 6 bases, with 9 bases left in between. The CDR3 DNA reads as TGTGCCAGCAGTTTCGCGGGCAGCGAGCAGTACTTC. Amino acid sequence: CASSFAGSEQYF.

This clonotype showed up just a few times. This rearrangement joins TRBV11-2 to TRBJ2-3, with 10 bases aligning to TRBD2. Germline V gene sequence: CDR1 SGHAT, CDR2 FQNNGV. The CDR3 is 18 amino acids. J lost 0 bases, V lost 1 base, and 7 bases had no gene match. CDR3 sequence reads: CASSLGGYSGGSTDTQYF. As DNA, the CDR3 is TGTGCCAGCAGCTTAGGTGGATATAGCGGGGGGAGCACAGATACGCAGTATTTT.

J is TRBJ2-5 and V is TRBV2, with a tentative D call TRBD2 (5 bases). The germline V gene has CDR1 SNHLY and CDR2 FYNNEI. The length of the CDR3 is 13 residues. V lost 6 bases and J 7 bases, leaving 15 bases between the germline ends. This CDR3 is CASRALAYGTQYF. CDR3 nucleotide sequence: TGTGCCAGCAGGGCCTTAGCGTATGGGACCCAGTACTTC.

With regard to this clonotype: Germline and junction disagree at one end, which may indicate a read error. The rearrangement links TRBV6-1 to TRBJ2-3, with unresolved D. The germline V gene encodes CDR1 MNHNS and CDR2 SASEGT. This CDR3 contains 12 residues. This chain's CDR3 is CAGSEVRDTQYF. The CDR3, as DNA: TGTGCCGGCAGTGAAGTAAGGGATACGCAGTATTTT.

This clonotype was observed at least ten times. V usage is TRBV27 and J usage is TRBJ2-3, with D unresolved. Germline loops: CDR1 MNHEY, CDR2 SMNVEV (reference sequence). V gave up 5 bases and J gave up 5 bases, with 11 bases separating them. The CDR3 is made up of 13 amino acids. CDR3 nucleotide sequence: TGTGCCAGCAGTCCGTCTTGGGGAGATACGCAGTATTTT. This gives the protein CASSPSWGDTQYF.

CDR3 sequence: CASSPTRDHYEQYF. CDR3 DNA: TGTGCCAGCTCACCGACCAGGGACCACTACGAGCAGTACTTC. This sequence joins TRBV18 and TRBJ2-7, with D perhaps being TRBD1 or TRBD2 (5 bases each). CDR3 length equals 14 residues. V was trimmed by 3 bases and J by 3 bases, leaving 12 bases between them. CDR1 KGHSH and CDR2 LQKENI come from the germline V gene.

This clonotype was detected a few times. The chain recombines TRBV3-1 with TRBJ2-7; TRBD1 agrees at 10 bases. The CDR3 consists of 16 residues. The germline CDR1 and CDR2 sequences are LGHDT and YNNKEL (reference sequence). Germline trimming cut 3 bases from V and 3 bases from J; bases unmatched to any gene: 8. The CDR3 sequence is CASSQRRTGGDYEQYF. CDR3 coding DNA: TGTGCCAGCAGCCAGCGACGGACAGGGGGGGACTACGAGCAGTACTTC.

The chain is built from TRBV20-1 and TRBJ2-7; 8 bases align to TRBD1. Germline loops: CDR1 DFQATT, CDR2 SNEGSKA (reference sequence). The junction had 8 bases not matched to a gene; V was cut back by 8 bases and J by 2 bases. The CDR3 length is 13 residues. The CDR3 here is CSSTQGATYEQYF. The CDR3 DNA reads as TGCAGTTCGACCCAGGGGGCTACCTACGAGCAGTACTTC.

This clonotype was detected a few times. J is TRBJ1-6 and V is TRBV19, with TRBD1 as a possible D gene (6 bases). CDR3 length: 14 amino acids. CDR1 and CDR2 (germline): LNHDA, SQIVND (reference sequence). Trimming pared 4 bases from V and 9 bases from J, leaving 13 bases between. The CDR3 DNA reads as TGTGCCAGTAGTACGGGACAAAGGACTTCACCCCTCCACTTT. Protein sequence: CASSTGQRTSPLHF.

This clonotype came up a few times. The rearrangement joins TRBV7-2 to TRBJ2-4, with D unresolved. CDR3 length: 14 amino acids. Trimming left V 1 base short and J 5 bases short, with 9 bases between. Germline V gives CDR1 SGHTA, CDR2 FQGNSA. The CDR3 nucleotides are TGTGCCAGCAGCTTAGAGGGTCCCCAAAACATTCAGTACTTC. It yields the protein CASSLEGPQNIQYF. Together with reference TRBV7-2 and TRBJ2-4, the CDR3 gives the full variable domain: GAGVSQSPSNKVTEKGKDVELRCDPISGHTALYWYRQSLGQGLEFLIYFQGNSAPDKSGLPSDRFSAERTGGSVSTLTIQRTQQEDSAVYLCASSLEGPQNIQYFGAGTRLSVL.